This TCR beta chain was observed in a study of T-cell memory formation after mild COVID-19. Overall study context: In these data, TCR clusters were largely donor specific.

The germline V and J ends were trimmed by 5 bases and 5 bases, with 24 bases remaining between them. The V gene's germline CDR1 is MGHRA and CDR2 YSYEKL. The CDR3 runs 18 residues. There are a few counts of this clonotype. Its antigen is not identified. TCRdb ran MiXCR on the 5' RACE reads and lists one entry per CDR3 protein. The data contain more than 350,000 distinct CDR3 sequences, around 21% of them singletons. Study results and caveats: Clones that shrank (day 15 to 85) were balanced CD4/CD8, whereas later expanders leaned CD4+. Of the contracting clones, CD4+ ones lay mainly in CM and EM, and CD8+ ones in EMRA. Pre-infection memory already had some responding clones, implying cross-reactive memory joined.

This receptor was obtained from an adult woman who had mild COVID-19 (a few samples of this study predate the infection). Cell type and time point are not known. Sequenced sample: PBMCs or a T cell subset sorted from them (not recorded which). The chain employs TRBV4-1 and TRBJ1-4, with a possible D match to TRBD1 (6 bases). CDR3 sequence reads: CASSSPVTGRPPNEKLFF. The CDR3 region has the DNA TGCGCCAGCAGCAGCCCTGTGACAGGCCGCCCACCAAATGAAAAACTGTTTTTT.